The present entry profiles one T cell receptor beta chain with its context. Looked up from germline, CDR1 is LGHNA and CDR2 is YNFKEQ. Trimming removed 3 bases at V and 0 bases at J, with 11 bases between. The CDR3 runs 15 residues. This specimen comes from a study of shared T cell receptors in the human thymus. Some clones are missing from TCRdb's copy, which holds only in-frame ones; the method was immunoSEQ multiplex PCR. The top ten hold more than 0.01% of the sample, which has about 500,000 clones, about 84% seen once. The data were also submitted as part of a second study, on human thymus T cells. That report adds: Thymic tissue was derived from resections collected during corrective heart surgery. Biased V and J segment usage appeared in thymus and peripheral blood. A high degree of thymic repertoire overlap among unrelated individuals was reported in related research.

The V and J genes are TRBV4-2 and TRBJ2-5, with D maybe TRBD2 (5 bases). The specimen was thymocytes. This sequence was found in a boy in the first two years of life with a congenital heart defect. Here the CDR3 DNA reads TGTGCCAGCAGCCATACTAGAGGGTACCAAGAGACCCAGTACTTC. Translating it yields CASSHTRGYQETQYF.